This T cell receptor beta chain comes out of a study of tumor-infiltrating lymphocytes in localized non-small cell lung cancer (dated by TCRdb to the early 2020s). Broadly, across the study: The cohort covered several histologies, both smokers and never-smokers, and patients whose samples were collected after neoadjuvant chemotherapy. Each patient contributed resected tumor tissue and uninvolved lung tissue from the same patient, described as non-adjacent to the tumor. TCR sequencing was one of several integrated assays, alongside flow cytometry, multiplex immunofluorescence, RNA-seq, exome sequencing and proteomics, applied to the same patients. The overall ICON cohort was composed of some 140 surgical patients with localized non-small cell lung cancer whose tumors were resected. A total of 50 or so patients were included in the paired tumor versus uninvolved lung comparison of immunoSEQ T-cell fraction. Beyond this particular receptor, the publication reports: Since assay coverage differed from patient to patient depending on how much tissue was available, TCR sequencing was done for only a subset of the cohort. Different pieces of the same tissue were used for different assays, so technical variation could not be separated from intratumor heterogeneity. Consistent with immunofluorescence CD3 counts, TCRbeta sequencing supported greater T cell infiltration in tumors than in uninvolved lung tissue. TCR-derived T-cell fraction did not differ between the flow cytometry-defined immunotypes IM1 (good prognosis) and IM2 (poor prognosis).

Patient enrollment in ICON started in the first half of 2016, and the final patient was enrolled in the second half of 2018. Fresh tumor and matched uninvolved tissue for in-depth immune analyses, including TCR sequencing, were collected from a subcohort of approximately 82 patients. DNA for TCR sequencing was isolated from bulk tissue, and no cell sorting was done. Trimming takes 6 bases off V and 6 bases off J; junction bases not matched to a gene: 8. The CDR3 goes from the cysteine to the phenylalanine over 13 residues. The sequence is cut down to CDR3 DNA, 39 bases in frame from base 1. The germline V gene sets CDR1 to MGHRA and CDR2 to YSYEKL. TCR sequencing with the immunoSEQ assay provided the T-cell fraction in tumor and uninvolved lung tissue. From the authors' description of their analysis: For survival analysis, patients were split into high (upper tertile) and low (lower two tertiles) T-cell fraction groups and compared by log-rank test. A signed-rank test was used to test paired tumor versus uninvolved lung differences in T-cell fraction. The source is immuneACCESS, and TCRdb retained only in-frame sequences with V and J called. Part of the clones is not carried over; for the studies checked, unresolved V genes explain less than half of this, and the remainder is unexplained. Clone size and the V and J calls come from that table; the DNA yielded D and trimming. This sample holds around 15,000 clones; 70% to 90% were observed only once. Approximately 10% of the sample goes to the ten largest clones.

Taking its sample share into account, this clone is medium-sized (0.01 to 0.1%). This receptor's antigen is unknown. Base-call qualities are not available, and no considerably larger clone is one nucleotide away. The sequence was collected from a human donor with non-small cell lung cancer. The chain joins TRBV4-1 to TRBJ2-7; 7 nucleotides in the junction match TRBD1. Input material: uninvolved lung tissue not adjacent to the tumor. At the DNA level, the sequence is TGCGCCAGCAGTCACCTACAGGGGCCCGAGCAGTACTTC. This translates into CASSHLQGPEQYF.